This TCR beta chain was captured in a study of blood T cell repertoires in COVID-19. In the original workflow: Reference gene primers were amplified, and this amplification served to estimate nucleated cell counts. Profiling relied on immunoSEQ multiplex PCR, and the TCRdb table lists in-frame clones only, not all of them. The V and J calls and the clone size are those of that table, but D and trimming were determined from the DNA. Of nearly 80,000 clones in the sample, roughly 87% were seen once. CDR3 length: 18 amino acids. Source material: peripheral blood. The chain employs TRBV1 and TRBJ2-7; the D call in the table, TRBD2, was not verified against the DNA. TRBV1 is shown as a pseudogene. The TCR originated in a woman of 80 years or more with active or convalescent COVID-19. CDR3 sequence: CTSSHPGAPTSGSYEQYF. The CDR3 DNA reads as TGCACCAGCAGCCACCCCGGGGCCCCTACTAGCGGGAGTTACGAGCAGTACTTC.